This T cell receptor beta chain was recorded in a study of blood T cells in healthy people across ages. The trim removed 0 bases at V and 5 bases at J, leaving 8 bases unmatched. This CDR3 contains 16 residues. Germline loops: CDR1 LGHNA, CDR2 YNFKEQ. Through a sample-barcoded 5' primer and a J-beta primer mix, a second PCR was run for roughly 7 to 12 cycles. MiXCR was run by TCRdb on the 5' RACE reads, yielding one entry per CDR3 protein. The table includes 1,500,000 or so distinct CDR3 sequences, roughly 59% detected once. Material: blood. The TCR originated in a man younger than 35 in good health. The chain recombines TRBV4-2 with TRBJ1-2; TRBD1 matches 8 bases. The CDR3 protein is CASSQEGDRFGYGYTF. The CDR3 DNA follows: TGTGCCAGCAGCCAAGAAGGGGACAGGTTCGGTTATGGCTACACCTTC.